This T cell receptor beta chain is from a study of shared clonotypes between healthy human individuals. CD45RO negativity and positive selection for CCR7 defined naive CD8 cells, a population that excluded terminally differentiated effector memory CD45RA+ cells. Those who donated were healthy HIV-negative adults, with no recent acute infections or vaccinations reported. Sequenced by immunoSEQ multiplex PCR; TCRdb stores in-frame clones only, minus some. The sample includes around 620,000 clones, approximately 95% of them seen just once. Source material: naive CD8+ T cells sorted from blood. This TCR derives from a woman aged 30 to 39 in good health.

CDR3 DNA: TGTGCCAGCAGTTTAGAATTAGCCCCTAGCGCCTCCTACGAGCAGTACTTC. Residues: CASSLELAPSASYEQYF. The V call is TRBV28, the J call TRBJ2-7, with D possibly matching TRBD2 (6 bases). Per germline, CDR1 MDHEN and CDR2 SYDVKM. V dropped 2 bases and J dropped 0 bases, with 17 bases sitting between them. This CDR3 is 17 amino acids long.